This T cell receptor beta chain was captured by sequencing in a study of OX40 agonist ivuxolimab in advanced cancers. Looking at the study overall: Having had anti-PD-1, anti-PD-L1 or anti-CTLA-4 therapy before was allowed, and roughly 40% had some. Study-level results: Expanded clones tended on average to be more numerous among CD8+ T cells than CD4+.

Germline CDR1 and CDR2: SGHKS and YYEKEE (reference sequence). This CDR3 spans 14 amino acids. The trim removed 2 bases at V and 4 bases at J, leaving 3 bases unmatched. TCRdb's copy holds only in-frame clones and misses some; the assay was immunoSEQ multiplex PCR. This table has 55,000 to 80,000 clones, around four fifths appearing once. A remark on this clone: The target antigen is unknown.

Sequencing used CD4+ or CD8+ T cells sorted from blood, obtained in a trial of the OX40 agonist ivuxolimab. This sequence was found in an adult with an advanced solid tumor such as melanoma, head and neck, liver or kidney cancer. The chain links TRBV5-5 to TRBJ1-5; TRBD1 matches at 7 bases. CDR3 DNA: TGTGCCAGCAGCTTTACAGGGGTAAATCAGCCCCAGCATTTT. It yields the protein CASSFTGVNQPQHF.